A selection of T cell receptor beta chains follows, all from one sample in a study of blood T cells in healthy people across ages. A single record per CDR3 protein comes from TCRdb applying MiXCR to the 5' RACE reads. The table shows about 1.8 million distinct CDR3 sequences, with around 48% occurring only once. Sequenced: blood. Receptor source: a woman in her thirties or forties in good health. Each CDR3 is given with its conserved first and last residue. Fields, in order: clone size, V gene, J gene, D gene, CDR3 DNA, CDR3 protein. The D gene is left open where the match is weak. Rows may omit the clone size; those that give it use once, few, many or a size class.

clone_size: many; v_call: TRBV20-1; j_call: TRBJ2-5; d_call: -; cdr3_nt: TGCAGTGCTAGGGGCCCAGAGACCCAGTACTTC; cdr3_aa: CSARGPETQYF
clone_size: -; v_call: TRBV9; j_call: TRBJ2-1; d_call: -; cdr3_nt: TGTGCCAGCAGCCCCGGGGGATATTACAATGGGCAGTTCTTC; cdr3_aa: CASSPGGYYNGQFF
clone_size: few; v_call: TRBV20-1; j_call: TRBJ2-1; d_call: TRBD2; cdr3_nt: TGCAGTGCTAGGGAGGGAGGGTATGAGCAGTTCTTC; cdr3_aa: CSAREGGYEQFF
clone_size: -; v_call: TRBV6-2/TRBV6-3; j_call: TRBJ2-5; d_call: -; cdr3_nt: TGTGCCAGCAGTCTTCGACTAGATGGCGAGACCCAGTACTTC; cdr3_aa: CASSLRLDGETQYF
clone_size: -; v_call: TRBV7-2; j_call: TRBJ2-1; d_call: TRBD2; cdr3_nt: TGTGCCAGCAGCTCACTAGCGGGGGGGGTGCAGTTCTTC; cdr3_aa: CASSSLAGGVQFF
clone_size: -; v_call: TRBV28; j_call: TRBJ2-1; d_call: TRBD1; cdr3_nt: TGTGCCAGCAGTTCGACCGGGACAGGGACATACAATGAGCAGTTCTTC; cdr3_aa: CASSSTGTGTYNEQFF
clone_size: -; v_call: TRBV11-2; j_call: TRBJ2-5; d_call: -; cdr3_nt: TGTGCCAGCAGCCCGCCGGGGCAGGGTAAGGAGCAGTACTTC; cdr3_aa: CASSPPGQGKEQYF
clone_size: -; v_call: TRBV4-2; j_call: TRBJ2-7; d_call: -; cdr3_nt: TGTGCCAGCAGCCAGAGGGACGGGGATTCCTACGAGCAGTACTTC; cdr3_aa: CASSQRDGDSYEQYF
clone_size: -; v_call: TRBV7-2; j_call: TRBJ2-5; d_call: -; cdr3_nt: TGTGCCAGCAGCCCCCCGGGGACACGAAAAGAGACCCAGTACTTC; cdr3_aa: CASSPPGTRKETQYF
clone_size: many; v_call: TRBV29-1; j_call: TRBJ2-5; d_call: -; cdr3_nt: TGCAGCGTTGTTCAATCGCAAGAGACCCAGTACTTC; cdr3_aa: CSVVQSQETQYF
clone_size: -; v_call: TRBV7-9; j_call: TRBJ2-1; d_call: -; cdr3_nt: TGTGCCAGCAGCTTAAGTGCGTCCAGGAGCTCCTACAATGAGCAGTTCTTC; cdr3_aa: CASSLSASRSSYNEQFF
clone_size: -; v_call: TRBV11-2; j_call: TRBJ2-5; d_call: TRBD1; cdr3_nt: TGTGCCAGCAGCAAGCGACAGGGCGAGACCCAGTACTTC; cdr3_aa: CASSKRQGETQYF
clone_size: -; v_call: TRBV29-1; j_call: TRBJ2-3; d_call: -; cdr3_nt: TGCAGCGTTCAGAGATTAGCTAGCACAGATACGCAGTATTTT; cdr3_aa: CSVQRLASTDTQYF
clone_size: -; v_call: TRBV6-5; j_call: TRBJ2-5; d_call: -; cdr3_nt: TGTGCCAGCAGTTTTCTCCAAGGGGATCAAGAGACCCAGTACTTC; cdr3_aa: CASSFLQGDQETQYF
clone_size: -; v_call: TRBV20-1; j_call: TRBJ2-1; d_call: -; cdr3_nt: TGCAGTGAGCAGGGGACTTCCTACAATGAGCAGTTCTTC; cdr3_aa: CSEQGTSYNEQFF
clone_size: few; v_call: TRBV28; j_call: TRBJ1-1; d_call: -; cdr3_nt: TGTGCCAGCTCCATTATGGGGCGGACTGAAGCTTTCTTT; cdr3_aa: CASSIMGRTEAFF
clone_size: many; v_call: TRBV7-2; j_call: TRBJ2-5; d_call: -; cdr3_nt: TGTGCCAGCAGCTTTTCTTCAGAGACCCAGTACTTC; cdr3_aa: CASSFSSETQYF
clone_size: -; v_call: TRBV6-5; j_call: TRBJ1-6; d_call: TRBD1; cdr3_nt: TGTGCCAGCAGTTACTCCCGGGACAGGGGGCATGGTAATTCACCCCTCCACTTT; cdr3_aa: CASSYSRDRGHGNSPLHF
clone_size: -; v_call: TRBV27; j_call: TRBJ2-5; d_call: -; cdr3_nt: TGTGCCAGCAGTTTATGGCGGACGAGGGTGGAGACCCAGTACTTC; cdr3_aa: CASSLWRTRVETQYF
clone_size: few; v_call: TRBV6-6; j_call: TRBJ2-3; d_call: -; cdr3_nt: TGTGCCAGCAGTTACTCGCAGGGATCGATAGATACGCAGTATTTT; cdr3_aa: CASSYSQGSIDTQYF